This T cell receptor beta chain was sequenced for a study of blood T cells in healthy people across ages. This CDR3 has 12 residues. Germline V gene data show CDR1 as SGHVS and CDR2 as FNYEAQ. Trimming took off 2 bases at V and 11 bases at J, with 10 bases between the two ends. Samples each had at least 5.5 micrograms of total RNA extracted. Points on this clonotype: Its specificity is unknown.

Study-level findings and limits: The lack of PBMC sorting stopped any conclusive naive versus antigen-experienced comparison.

PCR was performed a second time for about 7 to 11 cycles using a sample-barcoded 5' primer and a J-beta primer mix. TCRdb re-called the 5' RACE reads through MiXCR, storing one row per CDR3 protein. The sample gives hundreds of thousands of distinct CDR3 sequences, 29% of which show up once; around 15% is in the top ten. The V call is TRBV7-6, the J call TRBJ1-5; D may be TRBD1 (5 bases). Sequencing was carried out using blood. The clonotype originates from a woman aged 80 or over in good health. The CDR3 loop is CASSLQGQAQHF. CDR3 nucleotides: TGTGCCAGCAGCTTACAGGGCCAAGCCCAGCATTTT.